This T cell receptor (beta chain) was captured in a study of cytomegalovirus exposure and HLA in healthy donors. Study context: In terms of ancestry, the Caucasian-associated cluster contained roughly 81% of the approximately 400 genotyped donors. Study-wide points: Sequencing artifact likely explains a cluster of highly shared sequence variants. Later on, an analysis tied 15,000 to 20,000 TCR beta sequences to HLA alleles at 0.05 false discovery rate. Reported findings show TCR beta sequences accurately forecast HLA-A and HLA-B alleles in most subjects.

This clone occurred a few times. As yet, its antigen is unknown. The CDR3 is made up of 14 amino acids. Losses at the gene ends were 7 bases for V and 4 bases for J; bases not matched to a gene: 3. Germline CDR1 and CDR2: LNHDA and SQIVND (reference sequence). The study ran its PCR with 60 Vbeta and 13 Jbeta primers. Clones were sequenced by immunoSEQ multiplex PCR, and TCRdb holds only the in-frame ones, with some missing. This table holds some 120,000 clones, 55% to 75% found once. V usage is TRBV19 and J usage is TRBJ2-2, with 10 bases identical to TRBD1. The sequenced sample was PBMCs. The TCR originated in a woman in her forties in good health and CMV-seropositive. CDR3 coding DNA: TGTGCCAGTATCCGGGACAGGGGCACCGGGGAGCTGTTTTTT. Amino acid sequence: CASIRDRGTGELFF.